This entry describes one T cell receptor (beta chain). There are 13 residues in the CDR3. Trimming stripped 3 bases from V and 2 bases from J, with 7 bases between. Germline assignment: CDR1 MRHNA and CDR2 SNTAGT. This record comes from a study of blood T cell repertoires in COVID-19. As processed by the authors: Nucleated cell number was recorded as an estimate derived from reference gene primer amplification. Clones were read by immunoSEQ multiplex PCR, and TCRdb kept only the in-frame ones, dropping some. V and J calls and clone size are those listed in that table; D and trimming were worked out from the DNA. The sample lists roughly 60,000 clones, 83% seen once, with 9.5% to 13% in the top ten.

Sequenced: peripheral blood. The chain recombines TRBV6-4 with TRBJ1-2; D is ambiguous. The sequence came from a man aged 50 to 59 with COVID-19, enrolled during active disease. In nucleotides, the CDR3 is TGTGCCAGCAGTGAAAGGCGGAACTATGGCTACACCTTC. This sequence encodes CASSERRNYGYTF.